A single sample gave rise to the 7 T cell receptor beta chains below, sequenced in a study of blood T cells in healthy people across ages. Combining a sample-barcoded 5' primer with a J-beta primer mix, a second PCR ran for roughly 7 to 11 cycles. TCRdb used MiXCR to reprocess the 5' RACE reads, holding one entry per CDR3 protein. The sample has over 600,000 distinct CDR3 sequences; 56% are singletons. Sequenced: blood. The receptors were sampled from a middle-aged man in good health.

The chain combines TRBV7-3 with TRBJ2-6; D may be TRBD2 (6 bases). This CDR3 spans 21 amino acids. Germline CDR1 SGHTA, CDR2 FQGTGA. The germline V and J ends were trimmed by 0 bases and 0 bases, with 21 bases remaining between them. In DNA form, the CDR3 reads TGTGCCAGCAGCTTAACTCCGGCACGGACGGGGGTATTCTCTGGGGCCAACGTCCTGACTTTC. It yields the protein CASSLTPARTGVFSGANVLTF.

This clonotype was observed many times. The chain joins TRBV7-2 to TRBJ2-5; TRBD1 agrees at 11 bases. From germline, CDR1 is SGHTA and CDR2 FQGNSA. The CDR3 is 15 residues long. V shed 5 bases, J shed 1 base, and the junction held 3 bases outside the gene matches. CDR3: CASSPDRGPQETQYF. In DNA, the CDR3 is TGTGCCAGCAGCCCGGACAGGGGGCCCCAAGAGACCCAGTACTTC.

This chain links TRBV7-2 with TRBJ2-3; D is possibly TRBD1 (6 bases). The CDR3 covers 16 residues. Germline CDR1 is SGHTA and CDR2 is FQGNSA. The V end was cut by 5 bases, the J end by 3 bases, with 18 bases between. CDR3 bases: TGTGCCAGCAGCCCACAGGGCCCCTTAGGAACAGATACGCAGTATTTT. Amino acids: CASSPQGPLGTDTQYF.

A few counts support this clonotype. The chain is built from TRBV3-1 and TRBJ2-5; weak D call: TRBD1 (5 bases). Trimming removed 4 bases at V and 1 base at J, with 10 bases between. The CDR3 length is 14 residues. The germline gives CDR1 LGHDT, CDR2 YNNKEL (reference sequence). In nucleotides, the CDR3 is TGTGCCAGCAGCCCCCCTGGGGCCCAAGAGACCCAGTACTTC. Protein sequence: CASSPPGAQETQYF.

The V gene is TRBV27, the J gene TRBJ2-1, with 7 bases lining up with TRBD2. The CDR3 consists of 13 residues. Trimming removed 10 bases from V and 3 bases from J; junction bases left unmatched: 6. Germline assignment: CDR1 MNHEY and CDR2 SMNVEV (reference sequence). In DNA, the CDR3 is TGTGCCACAAGCCGGGGGGACTACAATGAGCAGTTCTTC. Protein sequence: CATSRGDYNEQFF.

This clonotype was detected many times. This chain connects TRBV6-2 or TRBV6-3 to TRBJ2-1, with 9 bases fitting TRBD2. The germline CDR1 and CDR2 sequences are MNHEY and SVGEGT. The J segment lost 6 bases and the V segment lost 9 bases, leaving 6 bases of the junction unmatched. This CDR3 has 13 amino acids. The CDR3 region has the DNA TGTGCCAGTGGTCTAGCGGGGCCCAATGAGCAGTTCTTC. Protein sequence: CASGLAGPNEQFF.

The chain combines TRBV28 with TRBJ2-4; no definite D call. The end of the DNA is better explained by TRBJ2-7, so the J call may be wrong. The CDR3 is 13 residues long. Looked up from germline, CDR1 is MDHEN and CDR2 is SYDVKM. The CDR3 DNA is TGTGCCAGCAGTCCCGCGCGGACCTACGAGCAGTACTTC. Translated, it gives CASSPARTYEQYF.